This T cell receptor beta chain was captured in a study of response to subunit inactivated influenza vaccine. Study-level points and caveats: The authors suggested that every seasonal influenza vaccination recruits few new T cells.

In TCRdb, the RT-PCR reads were re-called with MiXCR into one record per CDR3 protein. The sample records 170,000 or so distinct CDR3 sequences, about 11% being singletons. V lost 1 base and J 0 bases, leaving 11 bases between the germline ends. Germline CDR1 reads SGHRS; CDR2 reads YFSETQ. This CDR3 region has 17 residues. Regarding this clonotype: What it recognizes is unknown.

The chain uses TRBV5-1 and TRBJ2-6; no firm D call. This TCR was recovered from a man aged 50 to 75 who received an inactivated influenza vaccine. The sample consisted of CD8+ T cells sorted from PBMCs, taken around 2 years after vaccination. The CDR3 region has the DNA TGCGCCAGCAGCTTGTACACGCCTAGCTCTGGGGCCAACGTCCTGACTTTC. It codes for CASSLYTPSSGANVLTF.